A single TCR beta chain is shown here with its context. What antigen it recognizes has not been identified. It has no much larger one-base neighbor in the sample; base qualities were not kept. This entry belongs to a study of cytomegalovirus exposure and HLA in healthy donors (dated by TCRdb to the late 2010s). Background for the entire study: According to an earlier analysis of 550 to 700 of the donors, about 179 million T cells yielded over 100 million unique TCR beta sequences and approximately 300 Gb of sequence data. An early release covering roughly 640 HLA-typed donors comprised approximately 300 gigabases of sequencing data and 85 million or so unique TCR sequences. Among the roughly 400 genotyped donors, around 81% belonged to the genetic ancestry cluster associated with self-reported Caucasian donors. The study aimed to test whether signatures of past pathogen exposure could be identified by cataloging public T cell receptors. The study used immunosequencing to profile the T cell repertoires of 670 or so subjects and linked those repertoires to cytomegalovirus serostatus. Besides the first cohort of about 730 subjects, a separate validation cohort made up of 120 or so different subjects was used. High-throughput TCR immunosequencing, statistical association of individual TCRs with disease status, and machine learning were combined to predict cytomegalovirus infection status. A later analysis re-examined previously published TCR beta repertoires from more than 550 donors and added high-resolution HLA genotyping to investigate patterns of TCR occurrence. Rather than drawing on any new phenotypic data, the later analysis identified candidate immune exposures from TCR beta sequences and the way those sequences occurred across donors. To decide whether each TCR beta V gene segment behaved as functional or pseudogenic, an earlier analysis of fewer than 750 of the donors relied on high-throughput TCR beta sequencing. Donor age, sex, ethnicity and CMV serostatus were compiled alongside the repertoire data. A later genetic analysis took genome-wide SNP genotypes for about 65% of the 666 donors and used that subset as a discovery cohort. Every discovery cohort repertoire had been produced on one sequencing platform. HLA typing included class I and class II loci at four-digit resolution. Typing coverage varied by locus: roughly 629-630 donors for A, B, C, DRB1 and DQB1; around 560 for DQA1; some 610 for DPA1; roughly 470 for DPB1. Roughly five DR-DQ haplotypes were treated as single units for association and clustering because of strong linkage in the cohort. Among some 410 genotyped donors of the cohort, an average of around 240,000 unique TCR beta nucleotide sequences were sequenced per donor, about a sixth of them non-productive. What the study reported, not specific to this receptor: The authors suggested that the approach could potentially be extended to other disease states and immunological phenotypes. Only TCR beta chains were sequenced in this cohort, and the absence of alpha or paired-chain data limited detectable features. According to a later genetic analysis, donors in an Asian-associated ancestry cluster had fewer N-insertions in productive TCRs than the roughly 670-donor mean. Strong co-occurrence of HLA alleles, especially DR and DQ, made assigning TCR associations to individual alleles difficult. V-gene and J-gene trimming of TCR beta chains was associated with a missense DCLRE1C variant in a later genetic analysis, and the association was replicated in an independent cohort. Roughly 17 rarely observed V segments, including chromosome 9 orphons, were excluded from the earlier analysis of several hundred of the donors because counts were too low. According to a later analysis, TCR association rates differed among HLA loci, with DRB1 alleles showing the most associated TCRs and HLA-C alleles showing the fewest. HLA typing was unavailable for some donors at each locus, so association tests used only the typed subset. The 87-base-pair reads could not distinguish some IMGT-functional V segments, including TRBV6-2 and TRBV6-3, so those segments were excluded. According to a later analysis, parvovirus B19, influenza, CMV and Epstein-Barr virus appeared linked to several top co-occurrence clusters. A cluster of highly shared sequence variants was judged likely to represent a technical artifact of the sequencing pipeline. Correlated functional status among segregating V segments might be attributable to linkage disequilibrium, but an unknown experimental factor could not be ruled out. In a later analysis, HLA-associated TCR beta chains were found to be more clonally expanded and to have lower generation probabilities than equally common non-associated chains. In the study, around 150 TCR beta chains were listed as associated with cytomegalovirus. Broadly in line with IMGT annotations, most TCR beta V segments showed up in productive rearrangements about 87% or about 30% of the time in an earlier analysis of several hundred of the donors. A further reported finding was that TCR beta sequences accurately predicted the HLA-A and HLA-B alleles for most subjects in the first cohort. Three of the identified cytomegalovirus-associated TCR beta chains were confirmed in vitro to be specific for cytomegalovirus antigens. At a false discovery rate of 0.05, a later analysis linked approximately 18,000 TCR beta sequences to specific HLA alleles. According to a later analysis, most CMV-associated TCR beta chains appeared to be HLA-restricted, and the HLA associations seemed to be driven largely by CMV exposure. In both the original and validation cohorts, the classifier was reported to diagnose cytomegalovirus status with high specificity and sensitivity. Immune exposure information for the cohort was limited to CMV serostatus. The presence/absence analyses assumed that sequencing depth was roughly uniform across donors, and that assumption may not be true. Most TCR sequences were seen in very few donors, while some public TCRs were found in many individuals.

In total, approximately 690 healthy bone marrow donors made up the cohort. Cohort members were all nominally healthy when sampled, although unrecorded immune exposures were likely present. The donor was CMV seropositive and belonged to the group of 250 to 300 seropositive cohort members. Each donor provided a peripheral blood sample, and peripheral blood mononuclear cells were used for TCR beta sequencing. Genomic DNA extraction from the blood cell samples was performed with the Qiagen DNeasy Blood Extraction Kit. Including the terminal cysteine and phenylalanine, the CDR3 comprises 14 residues. The DNA shown is the 42-base CDR3, in frame from base 1. Via the germline V gene, CDR1 is SGHVS and CDR2 FQNEAQ. V is shortened by 6 bases, J by 4 bases, and the region joining them spans 12 bases. Library preparation was by the immunoSEQ multiplex PCR assay. For the multiplex PCR, a mixture combining 60 forward primers for TCR Vbeta segments and 13 reverse primers for TCR Jbeta segments was used. The CDR3 region of rearranged TCR beta genes was amplified from genomic DNA by a multiplex PCR assay. The Illumina HiSeq System was used to sequence the amplified TCR beta libraries as 87-base-pair reads. Per the source publication's procedure: Across the 670 or so repertoires, a later analysis counted tens of millions of unique TCR beta chains, about 10 million of which were shared by at least two donors. To remove PCR and sequencing errors, raw reads were error-corrected and collapsed into unique sequences using a nearest-neighbor algorithm that merged closely related sequences. Alignment of CDR3 sequences to IMGT reference sequences was used to assign V, D and J gene segments. Each retained sequence needed at least a six-nucleotide match to both a V gene segment and a J gene segment. A rearrangement was called productive if the CDR3 had no stop codons and remained in frame with V and J, and every other rearrangement was called non-productive. CDR3 was defined according to IMGT convention as the region running from the second conserved V-encoded cysteine to the conserved J-encoded phenylalanine. The earlier analysis of around 640 of the donors excluded sequences that lacked an unambiguous match to a single V gene segment. An earlier analysis of fewer than 750 of the donors classified V segments as functional when productive rearrangements were above 56.7% and as segregating when the standard deviation between donors was above 5%. A statistical classification framework was built to diagnose cytomegalovirus status from the catalog of TCR beta chain sequences. A later analysis assigned V and J genes by comparing TCR nucleotide sequences with IMGT/GENE-DB human TR gene sequences. In a later analysis, CDR3 sequences and most-parsimonious VDJ recombination scenarios were assigned using the TCRdist pipeline. A later analysis defined each TCR beta chain by its CDR3 amino acid sequence plus V-gene family, and excluded reads lacking a unique V-gene family. As a way to deal with suspected cross-contamination and a sequencing artifact, a later analysis dropped 640 or so nucleotide sequences that were highly shared and had low generation probability. For each public chain, a later analysis derived a clonal expansion index from normalized ranks of inferred template counts within each repertoire. In a later analysis, generation probabilities were computed with a VDJ recombination model fitted to out-of-frame rearrangements, and the resulting probabilities were checked against IGoR. Hypergeometric tests were used in a later analysis to score TCR-TCR, TCR-HLA and TCR-CMV co-occurrence, with a repertoire-size bias correction applied to the TCR pairs. In a later analysis, false discovery rates were estimated by permuting HLA or CMV assignments 20 times. In a later analysis, co-occurring TCRs were grouped using DBSCAN, with TCRdist sequence similarity added in when clustering inside HLA-allele-positive subsets. Repertoires with fewer than 30,000 or more than 120,000 public chains were left out of co-occurrence clustering, as were four to six repertoires with anomalous nucleotide sharing. The source is immuneACCESS, and TCRdb retained only in-frame sequences with V and J called. Part of the clones is not carried over; for the studies checked, unresolved V genes explain less than half of this, and the remainder is unexplained. The V and J calls and clone size were taken over from that table, and D and trimming were inferred from the DNA. This sample comprises roughly 130,000 clones, around 82% of them detected only once. The ten largest clones capture approximately 11% of the sample.

This clonotype originated in a male donor in good health and CMV-seropositive. The sequenced material came from PBMCs. This chain is built from TRBV7-8 and TRBJ2-2, with TRBD2 tentatively as D gene (6 bases match). CDR3 loop: CASSREVVTGELFF. The nucleotides read TGTGCCAGCAGTAGGGAGGTCGTCACCGGGGAGCTGTTTTTT.